This T cell receptor (beta chain) was observed in a study of control samples from healthy donors and cancer patients (dated by TCRdb to between 2020 and 2021). Concerning this clone: Its recognized antigen is unknown.

The CDR3 measures 13 amino acids from cysteine to phenylalanine. Only the CDR3 DNA stays, 39 bases, in frame from base 1. Trimming takes 4 bases from V and 4 bases from J, and the germline ends sit 9 bases apart. In the germline V gene (reference sequence), CDR1 corresponds to SGHNT and CDR2 to YYREEE. Preparation of the library involved the immunoSEQ multiplex PCR assay. This immuneACCESS table, as held by TCRdb, lists in-frame sequences with V and J called but not all clones. Of the missing ones, under half trace to an unresolved V gene in checked studies; the others have no known cause. The table of this sample itemizes 150,000 to 200,000 clones. The top ten hold 2% to 2.5% of the sample.

The clonotype comes from a young woman in good health. Here the chain combines TRBV5-4 and TRBJ1-3, with the D gene call left open. Sequenced: blood. The DNA sequence is as follows: TGTGCCAGCAGCCTCCCGGGGGGAAACACCATATATTTT. This sequence encodes CASSLPGGNTIYF.